This TCR beta chain was recovered during a study of CD8+CD57+ T cells in acquired aplastic anemia. Study conclusions and caveats: Significance was not reached for CD8+ Simpson's diversity between patients and controls.

With 1 base removed from V and 5 bases from J, the gap between germline ends came to 6 bases. Germline loops: CDR1 SGDLS, CDR2 YYNGEE. CDR3 size: 13 residues. The TCR beta profiling, which covered VDJ combination and CDR3 sequence, was carried out using genomic DNA as the template. TCRdb reprocessed the reads with MiXCR, giving one entry per CDR3 protein. The sample lists 160,000 or so distinct CDR3 sequences, under 55% occurring once. This clonotype showed up many times. The antigen is unknown. Previously, flow cytometry had revealed CD8+CD57+ cell expansion in the patients chosen for sequencing. The clonotype was recovered from a human donor with aplastic anemia. Sequences were obtained from sorted CD4+, CD8+, or CD8+CD57+ T cells (not recorded which) from PBMCs. The chain has TRBV9 and TRBJ2-2, with D unclear. The CDR3 DNA reads TGTGCCAGCAGCGTAATGAGTACCGGGGAGCTGTTTTTT. Translation gives CASSVMSTGELFF.